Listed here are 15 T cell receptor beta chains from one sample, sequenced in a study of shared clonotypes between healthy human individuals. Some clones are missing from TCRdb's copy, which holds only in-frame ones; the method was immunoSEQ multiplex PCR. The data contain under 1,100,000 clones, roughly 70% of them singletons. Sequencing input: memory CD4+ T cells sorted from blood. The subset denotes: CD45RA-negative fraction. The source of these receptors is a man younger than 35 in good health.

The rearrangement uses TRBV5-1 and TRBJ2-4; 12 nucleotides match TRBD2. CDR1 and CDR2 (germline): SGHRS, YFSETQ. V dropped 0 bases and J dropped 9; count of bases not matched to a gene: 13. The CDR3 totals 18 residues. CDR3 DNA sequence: TGCGCCAGCAGCTTGGTAACTAGCGGGGGGCCGAACGGAGGCATTCAGTACTTC. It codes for CASSLVTSGGPNGGIQYF.

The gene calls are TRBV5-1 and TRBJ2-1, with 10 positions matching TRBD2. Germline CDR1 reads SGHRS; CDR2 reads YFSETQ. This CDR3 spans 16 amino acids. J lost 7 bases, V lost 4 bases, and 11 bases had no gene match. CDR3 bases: TGCGCCAGCAGCCCAGGCCCTAGCGGGAGTAATAATGAGCAGTTCTTC. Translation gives CASSPGPSGSNNEQFF.

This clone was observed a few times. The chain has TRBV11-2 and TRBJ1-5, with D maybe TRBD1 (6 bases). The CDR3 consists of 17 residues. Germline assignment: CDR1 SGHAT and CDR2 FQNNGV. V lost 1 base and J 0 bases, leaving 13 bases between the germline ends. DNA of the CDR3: TGTGCCAGCAGCTTAGCTGCGGGGGCCGTTAGCAATCAGCCCCAGCATTTT. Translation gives CASSLAAGAVSNQPQHF.

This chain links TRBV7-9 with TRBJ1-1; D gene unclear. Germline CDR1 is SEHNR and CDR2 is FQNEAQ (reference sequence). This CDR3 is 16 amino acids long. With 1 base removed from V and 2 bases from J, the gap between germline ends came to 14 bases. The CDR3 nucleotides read TGTGCCAGCAGCTTAGGGGGTTTGGGCAGAAACACTGAAGCTTTCTTT. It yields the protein CASSLGGLGRNTEAFF.

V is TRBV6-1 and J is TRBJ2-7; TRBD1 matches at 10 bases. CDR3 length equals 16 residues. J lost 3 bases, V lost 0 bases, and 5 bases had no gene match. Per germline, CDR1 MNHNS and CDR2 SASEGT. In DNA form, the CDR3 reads TGTGCCAGCAGTGAAGCGCTTCGGGACAGGGGCTACGAGCAGTACTTC. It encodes CASSEALRDRGYEQYF.

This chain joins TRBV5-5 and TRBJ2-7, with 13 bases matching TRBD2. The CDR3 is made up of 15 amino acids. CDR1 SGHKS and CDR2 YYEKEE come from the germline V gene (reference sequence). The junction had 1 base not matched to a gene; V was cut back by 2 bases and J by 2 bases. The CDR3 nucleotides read TGTGCCAGCAGCTTCGGACTAGCGGGGGCCTACGAGCAGTACTTC. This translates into CASSFGLAGAYEQYF.

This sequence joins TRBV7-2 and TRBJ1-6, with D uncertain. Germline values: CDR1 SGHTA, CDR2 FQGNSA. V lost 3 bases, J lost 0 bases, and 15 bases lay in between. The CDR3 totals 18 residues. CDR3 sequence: CASSFLDGSSSYNSPLHF. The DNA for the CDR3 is TGTGCCAGCAGCTTTCTGGACGGGTCCAGCTCCTATAATTCACCCCTCCACTTT.

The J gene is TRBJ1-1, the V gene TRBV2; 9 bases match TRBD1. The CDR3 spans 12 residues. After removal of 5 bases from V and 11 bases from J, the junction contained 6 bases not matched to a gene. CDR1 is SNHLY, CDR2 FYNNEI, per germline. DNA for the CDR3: TGTGCCAGCAGTATCCGGGACAGGGCCGCTTTCTTT. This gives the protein CASSIRDRAAFF. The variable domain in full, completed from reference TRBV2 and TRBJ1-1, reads EPEVTQTPSHQVTQMGQEVILRCVPISNHLYFYWYRQILGQKVEFLVSFYNNEISEKSEIFDDQFSVERPDGSNFTLKIRSTKLEDSAMYFCASSIRDRAAFFGQGTRLTVV.

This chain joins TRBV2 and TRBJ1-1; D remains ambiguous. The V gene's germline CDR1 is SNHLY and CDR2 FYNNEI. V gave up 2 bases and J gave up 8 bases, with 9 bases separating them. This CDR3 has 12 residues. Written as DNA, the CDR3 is TGTGCCAGCAGTGAAACCGCCCGCGAAGCTTTCTTT. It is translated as CASSETAREAFF.

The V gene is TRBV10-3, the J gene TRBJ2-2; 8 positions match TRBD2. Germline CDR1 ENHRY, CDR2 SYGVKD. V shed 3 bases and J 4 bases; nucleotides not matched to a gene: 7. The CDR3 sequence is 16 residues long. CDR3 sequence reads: CAISDPGGTITGELFF. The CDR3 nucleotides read TGTGCCATCAGTGATCCGGGAGGGACGATCACCGGGGAGCTGTTTTTT.

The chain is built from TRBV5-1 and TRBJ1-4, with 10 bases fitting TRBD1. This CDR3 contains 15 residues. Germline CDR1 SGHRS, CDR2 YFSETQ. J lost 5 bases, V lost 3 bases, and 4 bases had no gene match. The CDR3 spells CASSSRTGGNEKLFF. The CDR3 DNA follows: TGCGCCAGCAGCTCCAGGACAGGGGGAAATGAAAAACTGTTTTTT.

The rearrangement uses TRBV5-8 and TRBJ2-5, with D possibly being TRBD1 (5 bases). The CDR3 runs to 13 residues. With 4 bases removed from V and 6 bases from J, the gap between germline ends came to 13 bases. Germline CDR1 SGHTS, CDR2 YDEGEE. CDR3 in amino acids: CASSRQLAKTQYF. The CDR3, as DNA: TGTGCCAGCAGCCGACAGCTCGCGAAGACCCAGTACTTC.

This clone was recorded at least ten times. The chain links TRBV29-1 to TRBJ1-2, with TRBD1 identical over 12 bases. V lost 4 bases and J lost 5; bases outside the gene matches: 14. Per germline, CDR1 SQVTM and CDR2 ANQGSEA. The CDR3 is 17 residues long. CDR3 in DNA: TGCAGCGTTGCTTCCGGGACAGGGGGCCTAAACCAATATGGCTACACCTTC. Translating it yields CSVASGTGGLNQYGYTF.

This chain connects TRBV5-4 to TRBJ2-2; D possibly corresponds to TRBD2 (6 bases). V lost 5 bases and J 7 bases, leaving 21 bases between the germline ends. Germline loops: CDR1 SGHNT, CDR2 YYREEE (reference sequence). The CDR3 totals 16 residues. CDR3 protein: CASSSVLASNNGELFF. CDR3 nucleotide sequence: TGTGCCAGCAGTTCCGTTCTAGCGAGTAATAACGGGGAGCTGTTTTTT. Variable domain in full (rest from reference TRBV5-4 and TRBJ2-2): ETGVTQSPTHLIKTRGQQVTLRCSSQSGHNTVSWYQQALGQGPQFIFQYYREEENGRGNFPPRFSGLQFPNYSSELNVNALELDDSALYLCASSSVLASNNGELFFGEGSRLTVL.

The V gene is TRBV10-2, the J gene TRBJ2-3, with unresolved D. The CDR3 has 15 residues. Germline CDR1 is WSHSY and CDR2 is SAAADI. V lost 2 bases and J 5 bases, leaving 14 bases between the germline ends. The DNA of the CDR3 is TGCGCCAGCAGTGAGCCGAGTGACCGCAGAGATACGCAGTATTTT. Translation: CASSEPSDRRDTQYF.